The sequence of this TCR beta chain was determined in a study of Ad26.COV2.S vaccination and SARS-CoV-2 variants. Assay: immunoSEQ multiplex PCR; the TCRdb copy retains only in-frame clones and omits some. The sample yields roughly 700,000 clones, 80% to 90% seen once. After removal of 3 bases from V and 6 bases from J, the junction contained 8 bases not matched to a gene. In germline, CDR1 is SEHNR, CDR2 FQNEAQ (reference sequence). CDR3 size: 15 residues. The treatment is: approximately 18 received Ad26.COV2.S at low or high dose, single or two shots; five or six received placebo; per-sample allocation not given. Specimen acquisition occurred on day 63 following the initial vaccine or placebo injection. It was an adult aged 18-55 years in Boston who was the donor.

Sequenced material: peripheral blood, taken in a trial of Ad26.COV2.S vaccine versus placebo. The genes are TRBV7-9 and TRBJ1-2, with TRBD1 matching over 9 bases. This TCR was sampled from a person aged 18-60 years who received the Ad26.COV2.S COVID-19 vaccine or a placebo. CDR3: CASSFSQGAQDGYTF. For the CDR3, the DNA is TGTGCCAGCAGCTTCTCACAGGGGGCGCAGGATGGCTACACCTTC. Complete variable domain (other parts from reference TRBV7-9 and TRBJ1-2): DTGVSQNPRHKITKRGQNVTFRCDPISEHNRLYWYRQTLGQGPEFLTYFQNEAQLEKSRLLSDRFSAERPKGSFSTLEIQRTEQGDSAMYLCASSFSQGAQDGYTFGSGTRLTVV.